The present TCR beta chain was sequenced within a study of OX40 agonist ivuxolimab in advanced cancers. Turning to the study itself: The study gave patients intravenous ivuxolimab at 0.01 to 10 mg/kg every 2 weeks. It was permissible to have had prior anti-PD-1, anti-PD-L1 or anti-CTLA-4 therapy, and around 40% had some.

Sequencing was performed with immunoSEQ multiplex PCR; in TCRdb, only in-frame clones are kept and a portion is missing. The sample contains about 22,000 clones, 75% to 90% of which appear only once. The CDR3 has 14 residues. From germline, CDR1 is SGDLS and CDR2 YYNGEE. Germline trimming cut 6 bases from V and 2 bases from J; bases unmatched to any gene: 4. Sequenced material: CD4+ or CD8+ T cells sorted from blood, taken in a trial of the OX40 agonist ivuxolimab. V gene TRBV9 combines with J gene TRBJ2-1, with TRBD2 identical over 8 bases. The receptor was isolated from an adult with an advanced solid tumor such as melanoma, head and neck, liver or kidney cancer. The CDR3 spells CASNSGNTYNEQFF. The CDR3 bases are TGTGCCAGCAATAGCGGGAACACCTACAATGAGCAGTTCTTC.